This passage covers 31 T cell receptor beta chains from one sample sequenced in a study of T cells in Graves' hyperthyroidism and ophthalmopathy (dated by TCRdb to the late 2010s). The library was generated by multiplex PCR. The instrument was an Illumina HiSeq 2000. The TCR beta CDR3 regions were amplified from RNA transcripts. The TCR CDR3 was subjected to a first round of RT-PCR using the HTBI primer set and the Qiagen OneStep RT-PCR kit. Using fastp trimming at Q25 and MiXCR clonotype assembly, TCRdb reanalyzed the public sequencing data and kept in-frame beta chains. Every distinct CDR3 protein forms one entry, paired with its most common genes and DNA. Here the sample has some 490,000 distinct CDR3 sequences; roughly 22% occur a single time. The ten largest account for under 55% of the sample. The specimen sequenced was blood. These receptors originate from a woman in her sixties or seventies with Graves' ophthalmopathy.

This clonotype was detected only a few times. The chain employs TRBV30 and TRBJ1-1; perhaps TRBD1 as D (5 bases). This CDR3 has 12 amino acids. V was pared by 1 base and J by 6 bases, with 9 bases between. Germline CDR1 is GTSNPN and CDR2 is SVGIG (reference sequence). The CDR3 nucleotides are TGTGCCTGGAGTGGACAGATCTCTGAAGCTTTCTTT. As protein: CAWSGQISEAFF.

On this clonotype: Since no conserved phenylalanine or tryptophan closes the CDR3, a read error is the likely cause. The genes are TRBV10-3 and TRBJ2-7; TRBD2 agrees at 8 bases. The CDR3 contains 14 residues. Germline V CDR1 and CDR2: ENHRY, SYGVKD. After removal of 4 bases from V and 2 bases from J, the junction contained 4 bases not matched to a gene. The CDR3 protein is CAISGLAGTYEQYL. Written as DNA, the CDR3 is TGTGCCATCAGTGGTTTAGCGGGAACCTACGAGCAGTACCTC.

This clonotype was seen only a few times. CDR3 sequence reads: CSATQTGVGDTQYF. The CDR3 coding sequence is TGCAGCGCCACCCAAACCGGGGTAGGGGATACGCAGTATTTT. The chain employs TRBV29-1 and TRBJ2-3; D is perhaps TRBD2 (5 bases). V lost 7 bases and J 6 bases, leaving 20 bases between the germline ends. The CDR3 is 14 amino acids. Germline CDR1 reads SQVTM; CDR2 reads ANQGSEA.

The chain has TRBV20-1 and TRBJ2-5; 12 positions match TRBD1. This CDR3 has 16 amino acids. The V segment lost 3 bases and the J segment 4 bases; nucleotides outside the gene matches: 9. Germline V gene lookup returns CDR1 DFQATT and CDR2 SNEGSKA (reference sequence). CDR3 coding DNA: TGCAGTGCTAGGGCACCGGGACAGGGGGCGCGAGAGACCCAGTACTTC. It yields the protein CSARAPGQGARETQYF.

This clonotype has ten or more counts. The chain uses TRBV20-1 and TRBJ2-1, with TRBD2 matching 8 bases. The junction had 6 bases not matched to a gene; V was cut back by 3 bases and J by 5 bases. The CDR3 totals 14 residues. CDR1 and CDR2 (germline): DFQATT, SNEGSKA (reference sequence). For the CDR3, the DNA is TGCAGTGCTAGGGGGGCTAGCGGGCACAATGAGCAGTTCTTC. This sequence encodes CSARGASGHNEQFF.

The rearrangement uses TRBV7-2 and TRBJ2-7; 10 bases are a match to TRBD1. This CDR3 is built from 16 residues. CDR1 and CDR2 from the germline V gene are SGHTA and FQGNSA. V shed 5 bases, J shed 0 bases, and the junction held 7 bases outside the gene matches. The CDR3 nucleotides read TGTGCCAGCAGCAACCGGGACAGGGGCTCCTCCTACGAGCAGTACTTC. It codes for CASSNRDRGSSYEQYF.

The chain uses TRBV4-2 and TRBJ1-4; D is unresolved. Trimming cost V 0 bases and J 8 bases, with 16 bases left between them. Germline-derived CDR1 and CDR2 are LGHNA and YNFKEQ. The CDR3 has 16 residues. The CDR3 protein is CASSQDPSEYGEKLFF. The CDR3, as DNA: TGTGCCAGCAGCCAAGATCCGTCAGAGTATGGAGAAAAACTGTTTTTT.

In this sample, this clonotype turned up a few times. The rearrangement joins TRBV27 to TRBJ2-4, with 8 bases lining up with TRBD1. With V trimmed by 5 bases and J by 4 bases, 7 bases remained unmatched. Germline V CDR1 and CDR2: MNHEY, SMNVEV (reference sequence). The CDR3 loop spans 15 amino acids. The CDR3 reads CASSPSDRVKNIQYF. CDR3 nucleotides: TGTGCCAGCAGTCCCTCGGACAGGGTGAAAAACATTCAGTACTTC.

This clonotype was recorded only once. The V gene is TRBV3-1, the J gene TRBJ2-3; TRBD2 matches 10 bases. CDR1 is LGHDT, CDR2 YNNKEL, per germline (reference sequence). This CDR3 spans 16 amino acids. V dropped 3 bases and J dropped 3; count of bases not matched to a gene: 6. The chain's CDR3 is CASSQQAGGPTDTQYF. Written as DNA, the CDR3 is TGTGCCAGCAGCCAGCAAGCGGGAGGGCCAACAGATACGCAGTATTTT.

The chain employs TRBV5-8 and TRBJ2-2; TRBD2 matches 10 bases. V shed 4 bases and J 1 base; nucleotides not matched to a gene: 13. There are 19 residues in the CDR3. Germline V gene sequence: CDR1 SGHTS, CDR2 YDEGEE. The CDR3 sequence: CASSPTFMTSGQNTGELFF. The CDR3 DNA is TGTGCCAGCAGCCCCACATTTATGACTAGCGGGCAGAACACCGGGGAGCTGTTTTTT.

This clonotype has at least ten counts. The V call is TRBV20-1, the J call TRBJ2-3; a weak D match, TRBD2 (5 bases). V lost 0 bases and J lost 0, with 13 bases in between. In germline, CDR1 is DFQATT, CDR2 SNEGSKA (reference sequence). The length of the CDR3 is 16 residues. CDR3 in DNA: TGCAGTGCTAGAGATGCCGTCGGCGGGAGCACAGATACGCAGTATTTT. Translating gives CSARDAVGGSTDTQYF.

The V and J genes are TRBV3-1 and TRBJ1-6, with 8 bases that match TRBD1. V dropped 4 bases and J dropped 9; count of bases not matched to a gene: 8. Germline CDR1 and CDR2: LGHDT and YNNKEL (reference sequence). There are 15 residues in the CDR3. CDR3 DNA: TGTGCCAGCAGCCCATACCCAGGGGGCCTTTCACCCCTCCACTTT. Its translation: CASSPYPGGLSPLHF.

The V call is TRBV5-1, the J call TRBJ1-1, with D possibly being TRBD1 (5 bases). Trimming took off 0 bases at V and 3 bases at J, with 15 bases between the two ends. The germline gives CDR1 SGHRS, CDR2 YFSETQ. This CDR3 spans 16 amino acids. The CDR3 nucleotides read TGCGCCAGCAGCTTGGGTCCAGGGAGATTGGACACTGAAGCTTTCTTT. It yields the protein CASSLGPGRLDTEAFF.

Ten or more counts support this clonotype. CDR3 region: CSVPQGQETQYF. For the CDR3, the DNA is TGCAGCGTCCCCCAGGGGCAAGAGACCCAGTACTTC. This chain uses TRBV29-1 with TRBJ2-5; possibly TRBD1 for D (6 bases). The CDR3 has 12 residues. The germline V gene has CDR1 SQVTM and CDR2 ANQGSEA. The germline V and J ends were trimmed by 6 bases and 2 bases, with 10 bases remaining between them.

In this sample, this clonotype turned up a few times. The rearrangement links TRBV12-3 or TRBV12-4 to TRBJ2-5; the match to TRBD1 covers 9 bases. With 7 bases clipped from V and 5 bases from J, the junction kept 14 bases outside the gene matches. The CDR3 sequence is 16 residues long. The CDR3 DNA sequence: TGTGCCAGCACCTCCGGGGGGACAGGGTTTAGGGAGACCCAGTACTTC. It yields the protein CASTSGGTGFRETQYF.

The chain carries TRBV7-9 and TRBJ1-1, with unresolved D. The CDR3 spans 12 residues. V gave up 5 bases and J gave up 6 bases, with 10 bases separating them. Germline lookup yields CDR1 SEHNR and CDR2 FQNEAQ (reference sequence). CDR3 loop: CASSPPNPEAFF. The CDR3 DNA reads as TGTGCCAGCAGCCCCCCTAATCCTGAAGCTTTCTTT.

As for this clonotype: Sequence at one end of the junction differs from germline and may be a read error. The V gene is TRBV6-2 or TRBV6-3, the J gene TRBJ2-3; 8 nucleotides align to TRBD1. The CDR3 extends over 15 amino acids. CDR1 and CDR2 from the germline V gene are MNHEY and SVGEGT. The CDR3 sequence is CASSRDRGSTDTRYF. CDR3 bases: TGTGCCAGCAGTAGAGACAGGGGAAGCACAGATACGCGGTATTTT.

V and J are TRBV5-1 and TRBJ2-7; 8 nucleotides match TRBD1. This CDR3 is built from 14 residues. Unmatched junction bases numbered 6, after V lost 4 bases and J lost 3 bases. Germline V CDR1 and CDR2: SGHRS, YFSETQ. CDR3 amino acids: CASSLDRGFYEQYF. Written as DNA, the CDR3 is TGCGCCAGCAGCCTTGACAGGGGTTTCTACGAGCAGTACTTC.

The chain has TRBV6-5 and TRBJ2-2; 9 nucleotides match TRBD2. Germline V gene sequence: CDR1 MNHEY, CDR2 SVGAGI. The CDR3 is 18 residues long. Trimming took 0 bases from V and 3 from J; bases not matched to a gene: 8. Written as DNA, the CDR3 is TGTGCCAGCAGTTACTCGAAGGGCGGGAGGGCCTACACCGGGGAGCTGTTTTTT. It encodes CASSYSKGGRAYTGELFF.

The V and J genes are TRBV7-2 and TRBJ2-3, with D possibly called TRBD1 or TRBD2 (5 bases each). With 1 base removed from V and 4 bases from J, the gap between germline ends came to 12 bases. The CDR3 is 15 amino acids. Germline V gives CDR1 SGHTA, CDR2 FQGNSA. This CDR3 reads CASSLGRLGADTQYF. CDR3 sequence (DNA): TGTGCCAGCAGCTTAGGCCGTTTGGGGGCAGATACGCAGTATTTT.

As for this clonotype: A much larger clone sits a single nucleotide away, making a read error possible. The genes are TRBV2 and TRBJ1-2; perhaps TRBD1 as D (5 bases). The CDR3 contains 14 residues. Germline V CDR1 and CDR2: SNHLY, FYNNEI. The ends were cut back, 5 bases at V and 8 bases at J, with 18 bases in the middle. In nucleotides, the CDR3 is TGTGCCAGCAGTACCGAGTTTGGGACGAGGGGCTACACCTTC. Its translation is CASSTEFGTRGYTF. The whole variable domain, filled in from reference TRBV2 and TRBJ1-2, reads EPEVTQTPSHQVTQMGQEVILRCVPISNHLYFYWYRQILGQKVEFLVSFYNNEISEKSEIFDDQFSVERPDGSNFTLKIRSTKLEDSAMYFCASSTEFGTRGYTFGSGTRLTVV.

This clonotype was found a few times. The J gene is TRBJ1-5, the V gene TRBV3-1, with 7 bases lining up with TRBD1. Trimming at V came to 2 bases and at J to 3 bases, leaving 4 bases not matched to a gene. There are 15 residues in the CDR3. CDR1 is LGHDT, CDR2 YNNKEL, per germline (reference sequence). The CDR3 bases are TGTGCCAGCAGCCAACAAGACAGGGCCAATCAGCCCCAGCATTTT. Amino acids: CASSQQDRANQPQHF.

This clonotype was observed a few times. This rearrangement joins TRBV7-9 to TRBJ1-1; no definite D call. This CDR3 spans 16 amino acids. From germline, CDR1 is SEHNR and CDR2 FQNEAQ (reference sequence). V was clipped by 5 bases and J by 1 base, with 17 bases between them. CDR3 DNA sequence: TGTGCCAGCAGCCCGAGGCGACCGCGAAAGAACACTGAAGCTTTCTTT. This codes for CASSPRRPRKNTEAFF.

This clonotype was counted at least ten times. The chain employs TRBV12-3 or TRBV12-4 and TRBJ1-1; D call uncertain. The length of the CDR3 is 12 residues. Deletions cut 3 bases from V and 1 base from J, with 3 bases between. The CDR3 DNA reads TGTGCCAGCAGTTTCTGGAACACTGAAGCTTTCTTT. It is translated as CASSFWNTEAFF.

This clonotype came up many times. V is TRBV7-2 and J is TRBJ2-7; TRBD1 aligns across 9 bases. The CDR3 loop spans 14 amino acids. Germline V gene data show CDR1 as SGHTA and CDR2 as FQGNSA. J lost 4 bases, V lost 9 bases, and 10 bases had no gene match. The CDR3, as DNA: TGTGCCAGTGCACCAGGGGACAGGGTTTACGAGCAGTACTTC. Its translation is CASAPGDRVYEQYF.

This clonotype was seen more than once but under ten times. The chain joins TRBV6-1 to TRBJ2-3; D call uncertain. Germline lookup yields CDR1 MNHNS and CDR2 SASEGT. This CDR3 is 11 amino acids long. Trimming left V 4 bases short and J 5 bases short, with 4 bases between. Here the CDR3 reads CASSAKDTQYF. The CDR3 DNA sequence: TGTGCCAGCAGTGCTAAAGATACGCAGTATTTT.

This chain links TRBV2 with TRBJ1-1, with 7 bases that match TRBD1. The CDR3 has 14 amino acids. Germline values: CDR1 SNHLY, CDR2 FYNNEI. The J segment lost 6 bases and the V segment lost 4 bases, leaving 8 bases of the junction unmatched. This CDR3 reads CASSGWTGSSEAFF. The CDR3 DNA reads as TGTGCCAGCAGTGGGTGGACAGGTAGTTCTGAAGCTTTCTTT.

This clonotype was seen repeatedly, ten times or more. V usage is TRBV2 and J usage is TRBJ1-1, with D tentatively TRBD1 (6 bases). Per germline, CDR1 SNHLY and CDR2 FYNNEI. The CDR3 length is 13 residues. The V end lost 10 bases, the J end lost 1 base, and 13 bases lay between the germline ends. The CDR3 reads CATRSDRNTEAFF. The CDR3, as DNA: TGTGCCACCAGGTCGGACAGGAACACTGAAGCTTTCTTT.

In this sample, this clonotype turned up many times. This CDR3 is CASSESRGYTF. The CDR3 nucleotides read TGTGCCAGCAGTGAGTCCAGGGGCTACACCTTC. V is TRBV2 and J is TRBJ1-2; the D is unclear. Per the germline V gene, CDR1 is SNHLY and CDR2 is FYNNEI. The CDR3 covers 11 residues. V was clipped by 3 bases and J by 8 bases, with 7 bases between them.

This clonotype was picked up a small number of times. In nucleotides, the CDR3 is TGTGCCAGCAAATACACATCTTACTATGGCTACACCTTC. Translation gives CASKYTSYYGYTF. The chain links TRBV2 to TRBJ1-2, with D uncertain. The V gene lost 7 bases and the J gene lost 3 bases, with 12 bases spanning the gap. Germline lookup yields CDR1 SNHLY and CDR2 FYNNEI. The CDR3 totals 13 residues.

CDR3 bases: TGTGCCACCTCAGCCCGTTCCGCAGATACGCAGTATTTT. Protein: CATSARSADTQYF. The gene calls are TRBV6-1 and TRBJ2-3; no reliable D call. The CDR3 is 13 amino acids. Germline V gene lookup returns CDR1 MNHNS and CDR2 SASEGT. V dropped 10 bases and J dropped 4 bases, with 15 bases sitting between them.